The clone carrying this TCR beta chain was seen a few times. This sample was included in a study of T cells after yellow fever vaccination. Germline lookup yields CDR1 SGHNT and CDR2 YYREEE (reference sequence). The J segment lost 7 bases and the V segment lost 0 bases, leaving 4 bases of the junction unmatched. The CDR3 is 15 amino acids. TCRdb re-analysed the 5' RACE reads in MiXCR, keeping a single row per CDR3 protein. The sample lists around 320,000 distinct CDR3 sequences, around 10% seen once, with about 3% in the top ten. This receptor was obtained from a young man who received the YFV17D yellow fever vaccine. The chain joins TRBV5-4 to TRBJ2-3; 11 bases agree with TRBD2. Source: CD4+ T cells sorted from PBMCs, taken 45 days after the yellow fever booster vaccination. The CDR3 reads CASSLDSGGAYTQYF. CDR3 sequence (DNA): TGTGCCAGCAGCTTGGATAGCGGGGGGGCATATACGCAGTATTTT.